This entry concerns a single T cell receptor beta chain. Its antigen is as yet unknown. In TCRdb, the 5' RACE reads were re-called with MiXCR into one record per CDR3 protein. The sample yields a few hundred thousand distinct CDR3 sequences, roughly 8.7% seen once. This specimen comes from a study of identical twins. Trimming took 6 bases from V and 7 from J; bases not matched to a gene: 2. This CDR3 is built from 13 residues. Per germline, CDR1 LNHNV and CDR2 YYDKDF (reference sequence). Study findings and constraints: A lower insertion count was a feature of abundant cord blood beta clonotypes, with no such feature in memory repertoires.

These data also formed part of another study, on yellow fever vaccine responses in identical twins.

The sequence derives from a woman aged 18-29 years in good health. The sample taken for sequencing was CD8+ T cells sorted from blood. The chain joins TRBV15 to TRBJ2-1; 11 bases map to TRBD2. DNA for the CDR3: TGTGCCACCAGGGGACTAGCGGCAAATGAGCAGTTCTTC. Protein: CATRGLAANEQFF.